The rows below give T cell receptor beta chains drawn from one sample of a study of blood T cell repertoires in COVID-19. Libraries were prepared by immunoSEQ multiplex PCR; TCRdb keeps only in-frame clonotypes and omits some of them. Of more than 50,000 clones listed, 90% were seen once; the top ten hold roughly an eighth. Sequences were obtained from peripheral blood. The receptors were gathered from a man aged 55 to 69 with active COVID-19. Both conserved end residues are part of each CDR3.

V	length	CDR3
TRBV5-6	15	CASSLGLAGMYIQYF
TRBV21-1	14	CASSPGQGENEQFF
TRBV7-2	14	CASSLYPGSYEQYF
TRBV2	14	CASSRDRGRGGYTF
TRBV2	16	CASSDPFGSTNNEQFF
TRBV6-2/TRBV6-3	12	CASSIRWSPLHF
TRBV7-2	15	CASRPSAIRNNEQFF
TRBV24-1	13	CATARGSNQPQHF
TRBV28	15	CASSLNVWRSYEQYF
TRBV28	11	CASSFRYEQYF
TRBV27	14	CASRDTGAAYEQYF
TRBV12-3/TRBV12-4	12	CASSPGNSPLHF
TRBV10-1	13	CASSVARNYGYTF
TRBV3-1/TRBV3-2	16	CASSRNHRAGANVLTF
TRBV29-1	13	CSVEAGGQVTQYF
TRBV3-1/TRBV3-2	17	CASSQDGLAGGWETQYF
TRBV11-2	14	CASSNSRGAREQFF
TRBV6-1	14	CASSEQGRGETQYF
TRBV7-3	15	CASSFIAGGPGEQFF
TRBV25-1	15	CASSETGSANYGYTF
TRBV5-1	15	CASSLRGLNTDTQYF
TRBV3-1/TRBV3-2	16	CASSQRLRQGGYGYTF
TRBV5-1	17	CASSMGGTSGGANEQFF
TRBV2	13	CASRDSSSEPLHF
TRBV15	13	CATGGVKNTEAFF
TRBV11-2	15	CASSLAQGVVNEQFF
TRBV19	13	CASSNRGQRYYTF
TRBV19	14	CASTVTGVDEKLFF
TRBV3-1/TRBV3-2	16	CASSPRAGGSTDTQYF
TRBV7-2	16	CASSEIPGLASYEQYF
TRBV25-1	15	CASSPGQGYNSPLHF
TRBV18	11	CASSYGDTQYF
TRBV18	15	CASSARTSPVERQYF
TRBV12-3/TRBV12-4	13	CASSYRVTQPQHF
TRBV6-6	16	CASSPTSGGPYNEQFF
TRBV7-9	17	CASSLLRIAGTTGELFF
TRBV10-2	17	CASKVTSGLGVSGELFF
TRBV28	16	CASSFQTGELGNTIYF
TRBV6-5	13	CASSQWTGGGYTF